Shown below are 11 T cell receptor beta chains from a single sample sequenced in a study of T-cell memory formation after mild COVID-19. TCRdb itself ran the 5' RACE reads through MiXCR, one entry per CDR3 protein. The sample lists roughly 450,000 distinct CDR3 sequences, 15% to 20% seen once, with approximately 13% in the top ten. Material for sequencing was PBMCs or a T cell subset sorted from them (not recorded which). The receptors shown here come from an adult woman who had mild COVID-19 (a few samples of this study predate the infection). Cell type and time point are not known.

V usage is TRBV6-5 and J usage is TRBJ1-1; tentatively, D is TRBD1 (5 bases). Trimming pared 4 bases from V and 1 base from J, leaving 10 bases between. This CDR3 comprises 14 residues. Germline assignment: CDR1 MNHEY and CDR2 SVGAGI. The CDR3 is CASSLQGWNTEAFF. The CDR3 DNA sequence: TGTGCCAGCAGTTTGCAGGGCTGGAACACTGAAGCTTTCTTT.

The rearrangement joins TRBV12-3 or TRBV12-4 to TRBJ2-3; 9 positions match TRBD2. The CDR3 totals 15 residues. Germline trimming cut 4 bases from V and 3 bases from J; bases unmatched to any gene: 5. CDR3: CASSSQTSGTDTQYF. DNA for the CDR3: TGTGCCAGCAGTTCGCAGACTAGCGGAACAGATACGCAGTATTTT.

The V gene is TRBV3-1, the J gene TRBJ1-2; the match to TRBD1 covers 7 bases. CDR3 length: 12 residues. Unmatched junction bases numbered 4, after V lost 4 bases and J lost 8 bases. CDR1 is LGHDT and CDR2 is YNNKEL in the germline V gene (reference sequence). In DNA form, the CDR3 reads TGTGCCAGCAGCCCTGAGACAGGGGGCTACACCTTC. It translates to CASSPETGGYTF. The complete variable domain, with remaining parts taken from reference TRBV3-1 and TRBJ1-2, reads DTAVSQTPKYLVTQMGNDKSIKCEQNLGHDTMYWYKQDSKKFLKIMFSYNNKELIINETVPNRFSPKSPDKAHLNLHINSLELGDSAVYFCASSPETGGYTFGSGTRLTVV.

The genes are TRBV5-1 and TRBJ2-5; 9 nucleotides agree with TRBD1. The CDR3 is made up of 15 amino acids. The junction had 9 bases not matched to a gene; V was cut back by 4 bases and J by 5 bases. In germline, CDR1 is SGHRS, CDR2 YFSETQ. The CDR3 is CASSQPGTGIETQYF. CDR3 bases: TGCGCCAGCAGCCAACCCGGGACAGGGATCGAGACCCAGTACTTC.

Only a few counts were recorded for this clonotype. The rearrangement links TRBV15 to TRBJ1-1; no clear D. Germline V gene sequence: CDR1 LNHNV, CDR2 YYDKDF (reference sequence). V lost 0 bases and J 11 bases, leaving 10 bases between the germline ends. This CDR3 comprises 12 residues. CDR3 nucleotide sequence: TGTGCCACCAGCAGAGATGCCAATGGGGCTTTCTTT. Translating gives CATSRDANGAFF.

This clonotype has a handful of counts. The chain has TRBV24-1 and TRBJ2-2; 7 positions match TRBD2. The CDR3 has 13 residues. CDR1 and CDR2 (germline): KGHDR, SFDVKD. V dropped 11 bases and J dropped 5; count of bases not matched to a gene: 7. As DNA, the CDR3 is TGTGCCATCAGAGGAGCGGGAACCGGGGAGCTGTTTTTT. Translation: CAIRGAGTGELFF.

The chain joins TRBV5-6 to TRBJ2-3; weak D call: TRBD2 (5 bases). Deletions cut 4 bases from V and 1 base from J, with 10 bases between. The CDR3 loop spans 14 amino acids. CDR1 SGHDT and CDR2 YYEEEE come from the germline V gene. The CDR3 nucleotides read TGTGCCAGCAGCGACTTGAGGGGCACAGATACGCAGTATTTT. It yields the protein CASSDLRGTDTQYF. Full variable domain (missing parts from reference TRBV5-6 and TRBJ2-3): DAGVTQSPTHLIKTRGQQVTLRCSPKSGHDTVSWYQQALGQGPQFIFQYYEEEERQRGNFPDRFSGHQFPNYSSELNVNALLLGDSALYLCASSDLRGTDTQYFGPGTRLTVL.

This clonotype was counted many times. At one boundary the junction diverges from the germline segment, which might be a read error. The rearrangement links TRBV28 to TRBJ1-5; tentatively, D is TRBD1 (6 bases). This CDR3 is 15 amino acids long. CDR1 MDHEN and CDR2 SYDVKM come from the germline V gene. The CDR3 sequence is CASRLYRDIYQPQHF. Here the CDR3 DNA reads TGTGCCAGCAGATTATACCGGGACATTTATCAGCCCCAGCATTTT.

The CDR3 bases are TGTGCCAGCAGTGAAGGGGGCTACTGGGTCCAACAAGAGACCCAGTACTTC. Amino acid sequence: CASSEGGYWVQQETQYF. The V gene is TRBV2, the J gene TRBJ2-5; D perhaps matches TRBD1 (5 bases). The germline CDR1 and CDR2 sequences are SNHLY and FYNNEI. V lost 1 base, J lost 2 bases, and 17 bases lay in between. The CDR3 has 17 amino acids.

This rearrangement joins TRBV3-1 to TRBJ1-1; 8 nucleotides line up with TRBD1. From germline, CDR1 is LGHDT and CDR2 YNNKEL (reference sequence). The CDR3 is made up of 18 amino acids. V lost 2 bases to trimming and J lost 5 bases; unmatched junction nucleotides: 16. In nucleotides, the CDR3 is TGTGCCAGCAGCCAACCCTATGGACAGGGAGGGAGAGGGACTGAAGCTTTCTTT. Translation gives CASSQPYGQGGRGTEAFF. The entire variable domain, with the rest obtained from reference TRBV3-1 and TRBJ1-1, is as follows: DTAVSQTPKYLVTQMGNDKSIKCEQNLGHDTMYWYKQDSKKFLKIMFSYNNKELIINETVPNRFSPKSPDKAHLNLHINSLELGDSAVYFCASSQPYGQGGRGTEAFFGQGTRLTVV.

This chain joins TRBV12-3 or TRBV12-4 and TRBJ2-3, with D unclear. The V gene lost 2 bases and the J gene lost 1 base, with 10 bases spanning the gap. The CDR3 is 15 amino acids. CDR3 region: CASSLRPLRTDTQYF. DNA of the CDR3: TGTGCCAGCAGTTTAAGGCCGCTACGCACAGATACGCAGTATTTT.